Sequencing of this T cell receptor beta chain was carried out in a study of beta chain features in type 1 diabetes. Whole-study findings and limits: Sampled from patients, naive, central memory and Treg TCRB repertoires appeared more similar than those sampled from healthy donors. Type 1 diabetes patients showed fewer insertions and more deletions at VDJ junctions.

CDR3 size: 15 residues. The junction had 10 bases not matched to a gene; V was cut back by 3 bases and J by 10 bases. From germline, CDR1 is SGDLS and CDR2 YYNGEE. The entirety of the isolated RNA underwent reverse transcription, so expressed TCRB transcripts were sequenced. TCRdb's copy holds only in-frame clones and misses some; the assay was immunoSEQ multiplex PCR. This repertoire shows about 400,000 clones, roughly 12% found once; its top ten account for more than 0.015%. The table lists this clone with a few counts. Its matching antigen is unknown. CD4+ cells of the naive, central memory, regulatory and stem cell-like memory types were sorted via CD45RO/CCR7/CD25/CD127/CD95/CD27. Each sorted population was over 98% pure.

Sequenced sample: naive CD4+ T cells from blood. The receptor was derived from a man younger than 30 in good health. The chain employs TRBV9 and TRBJ2-1, with 10 nucleotides matching TRBD2. The CDR3: CASSASLAGVEEQFF. CDR3 bases: TGTGCCAGCAGCGCCAGCCTAGCGGGGGTGGAAGAGCAGTTCTTC. Full variable domain (outside the CDR3, taken from reference TRBV9 and TRBJ2-1): DSGVTQTPKHLITATGQRVTLRCSPRSGDLSVYWYQQSLDQGLQFLIQYYNGEERAKGNILERFSAQQFPDLHSELNLSSLELGDSALYFCASSASLAGVEEQFFGPGTRLTVL.